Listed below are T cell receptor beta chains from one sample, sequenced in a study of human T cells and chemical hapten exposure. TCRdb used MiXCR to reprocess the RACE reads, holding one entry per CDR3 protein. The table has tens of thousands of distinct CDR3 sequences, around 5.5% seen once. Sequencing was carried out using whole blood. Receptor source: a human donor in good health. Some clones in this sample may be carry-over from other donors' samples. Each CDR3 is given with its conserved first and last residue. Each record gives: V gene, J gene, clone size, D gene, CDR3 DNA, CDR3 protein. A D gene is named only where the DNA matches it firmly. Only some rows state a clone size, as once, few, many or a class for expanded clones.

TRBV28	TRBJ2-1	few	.	TGTGCCACCTTCCCATGGGGAAGCTCCTACAATGAGCAGTTCTTC	CATFPWGSSYNEQFF
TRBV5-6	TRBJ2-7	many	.	TGTGCCAGCAGCTCGGGACACTCCTACGAGCAGTACTTC	CASSSGHSYEQYF
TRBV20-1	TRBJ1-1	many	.	TGCAGTGCTACACCCCCCGGGGGGCCGAACACTGAAGCTTTCTTT	CSATPPGGPNTEAFF
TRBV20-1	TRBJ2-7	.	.	TGCAGTGCTAGAGATCGGCGGCAGGGAGTCTACGAGCAGTACTTC	CSARDRRQGVYEQYF
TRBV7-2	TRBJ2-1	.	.	TGTGCCAGCGGACTTGGCCCGAGGGATGAGCAGTTCTTC	CASGLGPRDEQFF
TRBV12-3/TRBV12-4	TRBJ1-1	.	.	TGTGCCAGCAGTTTAACGAGGACTGAAGCTTTCTTT	CASSLTRTEAFF
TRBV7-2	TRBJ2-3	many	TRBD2	TGTGCCAGCAGCTTATGGACTAGCGGGAGAATCTCAGATACGCAGTATTTT	CASSLWTSGRISDTQYF
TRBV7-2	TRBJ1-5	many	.	TGTGCCAGCAGCCTACGGGGGGACGGTAGCAATCAGCCCCAGCATTTT	CASSLRGDGSNQPQHF
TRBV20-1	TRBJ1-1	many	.	TGCAGTGCTAGGGAGACAGGAGGGAGTGAAGCTTTCTTT	CSARETGGSEAFF
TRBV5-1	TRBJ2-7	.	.	TGCGCCAGCAGCCCCCCCCCGGGTAACAACGAGCAGTACTTC	CASSPPPGNNEQYF
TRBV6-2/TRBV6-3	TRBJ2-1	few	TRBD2	TGTGCCAGCAGTTACTCGCCTAGCGGGGGGATCTACAATGAGCAGTTCTTC	CASSYSPSGGIYNEQFF
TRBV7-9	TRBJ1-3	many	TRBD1	TGTGCCAGCAGCTCCTCGGGGACAGGGGGCGCCCCTGGAAACACCATATATTTT	CASSSSGTGGAPGNTIYF
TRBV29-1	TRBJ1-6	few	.	TGCAGCGTTGCAAGGACAGAGAATTCACCCCTCCACTTT	CSVARTENSPLHF
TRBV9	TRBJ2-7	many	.	TGTGCCAGCAGCCCCCGGCTTAGGGACGAGCAGTACTTC	CASSPRLRDEQYF
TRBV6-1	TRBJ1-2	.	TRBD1	TGTGCCAGCAGCCCTAGAGGACAGGGTCATGGCTACACCTTC	CASSPRGQGHGYTF
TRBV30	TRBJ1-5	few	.	TGTGCCTGGAGTGCCGACCCCGAGGGCAATCAGCCCCAGCATTTT	CAWSADPEGNQPQHF
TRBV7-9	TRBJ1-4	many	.	TGTGCCAGCAGCTTGCCGACAGGAAATAATGAAAAACTGTTTTTT	CASSLPTGNNEKLFF
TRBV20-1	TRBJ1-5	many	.	TGCAGTGCTAGATATTCCCAAGCCAGGGGACAGCCCCAGCATTTT	CSARYSQARGQPQHF
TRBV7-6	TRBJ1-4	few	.	TGTGCCAGCAGCTTAGCGGTGACTAATGAAAAACTGTTTTTT	CASSLAVTNEKLFF
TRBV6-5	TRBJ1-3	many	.	TGTGCCAGCAGTTACTCGTCTAGGTCTAGGGGAAACACCATATATTTT	CASSYSSRSRGNTIYF
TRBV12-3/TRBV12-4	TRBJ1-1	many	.	TGTGCCAGCAGTTTGTTTGGGACAAGTACGGGCACTGAAGCTTTCTTT	CASSLFGTSTGTEAFF
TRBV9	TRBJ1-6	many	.	TGTGCCAGCAGCGTTGGAGCGACAGAATCACCCCTCCACTTT	CASSVGATESPLHF
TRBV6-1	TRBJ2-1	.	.	TGTGCCAGCAGTCCCTGGGGTAATGAGCAGTTCTTC	CASSPWGNEQFF
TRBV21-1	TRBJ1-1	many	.	TGTGCCAGCAGCACACGACAGGGCTACACTGAAGCTTTCTTT	CASSTRQGYTEAFF
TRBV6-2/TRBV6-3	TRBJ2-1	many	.	TGTGCCAGCAGTGAGATCGGCCAATACAATGAGCAGTTCTTC	CASSEIGQYNEQFF
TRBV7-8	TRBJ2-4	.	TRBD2	TGTGCCAGCAGCTCACGACTAGATTTGGGGGGGGCCAAAAACATTCAGTACTTC	CASSSRLDLGGAKNIQYF
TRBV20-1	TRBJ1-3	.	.	TGCAGTGCTAGAGATAGAAGAGCCGGAAACACCATATATTTT	CSARDRRAGNTIYF
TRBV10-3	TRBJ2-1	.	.	TGTGCCATCACCAGTAATAATGAGCAGTTCTTC	CAITSNNEQFF
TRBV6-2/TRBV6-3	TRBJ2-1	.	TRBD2	TGTGCCAGCAGTTACTCGCCAGTAGCGGGAGTACGGGATGAGCAGTTCTTC	CASSYSPVAGVRDEQFF
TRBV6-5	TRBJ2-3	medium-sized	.	TGTGCCAGCAGTTATTCTTTTACAGCCCCAGATACGCAGTATTTT	CASSYSFTAPDTQYF
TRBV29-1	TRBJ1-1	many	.	TGCAGCGTTGGCAGGACTTTAATGAACACTGAAGCTTTCTTT	CSVGRTLMNTEAFF
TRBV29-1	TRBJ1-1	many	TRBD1	TGCAGCGCTAAAGAGGGGGCTTACACTGAAGCTTTCTTT	CSAKEGAYTEAFF
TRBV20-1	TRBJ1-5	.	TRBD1	TGCAGTGCTAGTAGGGGACAGGCGATCAATCAGCCCCAGCATTTT	CSASRGQAINQPQHF
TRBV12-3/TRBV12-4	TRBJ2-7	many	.	TGTGCCAGCAGTCCAGAGGTCTACGAGCAGTACTTC	CASSPEVYEQYF
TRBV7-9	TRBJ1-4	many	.	TGTGCCAGCAGCTTAGGCTCCACCCTCGTCAATGAAAAACTGTTTTTT	CASSLGSTLVNEKLFF
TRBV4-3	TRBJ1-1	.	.	TGCGCCAGCAGCCAAGACCCACCAAGGGGTAGAAACACTGAAGCTTTCTTT	CASSQDPPRGRNTEAFF
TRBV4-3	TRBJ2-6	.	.	TGCGCCAGCAGCCAAGATGCGGGGCAAGGGGCCAACGTCCTGACTTTC	CASSQDAGQGANVLTF
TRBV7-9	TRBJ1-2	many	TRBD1	TGTGCCAGCAGCCCGGACAGGGTAGCCTATGGCTACACCTTC	CASSPDRVAYGYTF
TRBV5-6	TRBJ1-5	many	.	TGTGCCAGCAGCCAGGCTCATAGCAATCAGCCCCAGCATTTT	CASSQAHSNQPQHF
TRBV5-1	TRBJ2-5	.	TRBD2	TGCGCCAGCAGTCGATCTAGCGGGGGGTTACAAGAGACCCAGTACTTC	CASSRSSGGLQETQYF